Given below is one TCR beta chain in context. Here immunoSEQ multiplex PCR was the method, and the copy in TCRdb shows in-frame clones only, minus some. Altogether some 430,000 clones are present, roughly 88% being singletons, with the ten largest covering about 0.6%. J was trimmed by 10 bases and V by 3 bases; bases with no gene match: 10. The CDR3 loop spans 16 amino acids. The V gene's germline CDR1 is ENHRY and CDR2 SYGVKD. Participants were aged about 18 to 89 years from roughly 26 US areas. Donors in Cohort 3 who had recovered were those with two negative PCRs, healthcare professional clearance, or resolution of their symptoms. This sample is drawn from a study of blood T cell repertoires in COVID-19. Study-level background: Spain, Italy and the United States supplied samples that represented acute and convalescent COVID-19. In each case, the material was cDNA or gDNA derived from T cells, B-cell-depleted T cells, or PBMCs.

The genes are TRBV10-3 and TRBJ2-1; 12 bases map to TRBD2. The specimen was PBMCs or T cells enriched from blood (not recorded which). This receptor was identified in a young man who had recovered from COVID-19. The CDR3 spells CAISEASSGRAWEQFF. Here the CDR3 DNA reads TGTGCCATCAGTGAAGCATCTAGCGGGAGGGCGTGGGAGCAGTTCTTC.